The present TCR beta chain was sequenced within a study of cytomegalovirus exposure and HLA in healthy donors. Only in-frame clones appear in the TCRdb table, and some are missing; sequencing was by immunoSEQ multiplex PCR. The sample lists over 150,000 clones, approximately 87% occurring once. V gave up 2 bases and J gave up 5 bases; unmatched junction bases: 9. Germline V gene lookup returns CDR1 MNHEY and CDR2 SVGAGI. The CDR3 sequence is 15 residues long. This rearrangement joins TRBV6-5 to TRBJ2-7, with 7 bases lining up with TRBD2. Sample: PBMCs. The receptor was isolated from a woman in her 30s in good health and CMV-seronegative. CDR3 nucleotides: TGTGCCAGCAGTTACGGGAGACTAGCTATCCACGAGCAGTACTTC. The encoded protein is CASSYGRLAIHEQYF.